This TCR beta chain was recovered during a study of radiotherapy plus CTLA-4 blockade in lung cancer. Across the whole study: Among all patients, about 19% showed objective responses, while more than 25% had disease control.

Whole-study findings and limits: Tumor-derived TCR clones expanded in blood after radiotherapy plus ipilimumab. The best prediction of response reportedly came from early blood T cell clone dynamics, with interferon-beta.

The repertoire was sequenced with immunoSEQ multiplex PCR; TCRdb's copy has only in-frame clones and lacks some. The repertoire holds roughly 50,000 clones, with under 85% as singletons. Note on this clone: Antigen unknown.

J lost 8 bases, V lost 4 bases, and 3 bases had no gene match. This CDR3 is built from 12 residues. Germline V lookup: CDR1 SGHRS, CDR2 YFSETQ. It was focal radiation plus CTLA-4 blockade with ipilimumab that patients with chemo-refractory metastatic non-small-cell lung cancer received. The TCR comes from a human donor with non-small cell lung cancer who had a partial response to radiotherapy plus ipilimumab. The chain is built from TRBV5-1 and TRBJ2-1; 7 positions match TRBD2. The sequenced sample was peripheral blood, obtained from a patient treated with radiotherapy plus ipilimumab. CDR3 DNA: TGCGCCAGCAGCCGACTAGCCTATGAGCAGTTCTTC. Residues: CASSRLAYEQFF.